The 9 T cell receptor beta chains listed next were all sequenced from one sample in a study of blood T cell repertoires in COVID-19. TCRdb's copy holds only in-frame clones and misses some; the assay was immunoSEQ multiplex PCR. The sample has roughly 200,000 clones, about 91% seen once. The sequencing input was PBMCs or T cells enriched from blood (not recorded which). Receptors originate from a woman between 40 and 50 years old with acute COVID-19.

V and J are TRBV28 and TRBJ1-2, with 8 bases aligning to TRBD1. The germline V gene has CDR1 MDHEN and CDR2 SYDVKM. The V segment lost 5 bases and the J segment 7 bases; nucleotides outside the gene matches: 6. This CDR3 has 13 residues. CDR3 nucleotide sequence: TGTGCCAGCAGTCCAGGGGGCGCACTTGGCTACACCTTC. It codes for CASSPGGALGYTF.

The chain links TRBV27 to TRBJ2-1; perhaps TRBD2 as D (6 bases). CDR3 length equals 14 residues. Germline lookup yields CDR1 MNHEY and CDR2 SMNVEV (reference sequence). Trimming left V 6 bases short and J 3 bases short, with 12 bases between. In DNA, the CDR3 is TGTGCCAGCAGGACCTTAGCGGTCTACAATGAGCAGTTCTTC. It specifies CASRTLAVYNEQFF.

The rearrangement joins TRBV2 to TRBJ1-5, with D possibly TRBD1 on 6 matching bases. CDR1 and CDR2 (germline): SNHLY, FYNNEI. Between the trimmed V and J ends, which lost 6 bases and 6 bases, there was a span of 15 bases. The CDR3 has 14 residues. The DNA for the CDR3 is TGTGCCAGCAGGACGGACAGAGAGGGTCAGCCCCAGCATTTT. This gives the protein CASRTDREGQPQHF.

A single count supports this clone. The CDR3 region has the DNA TGTGCCAGCAGTTTGTTACACAGGGTGGGCTATGGCTACACCTTC. Translated, it gives CASSLLHRVGYGYTF. This chain uses TRBV28 with TRBJ1-2, with TRBD1 as a possible D gene (6 bases). The V gene lost 3 bases and the J gene lost 4 bases, with 15 bases spanning the gap. The CDR3 loop spans 15 amino acids. Germline assignment: CDR1 MDHEN and CDR2 SYDVKM.

In nucleotides, the CDR3 is TGTGCCAGCAGGTATTACAATGAGCAGTTCTTC. Translating gives CASRYYNEQFF. The V and J genes are TRBV12-3 or TRBV12-4 and TRBJ2-1; no clear D. V was shortened by 6 bases and J by 4 bases, with 4 bases between the two germline ends. This CDR3 has 11 residues.

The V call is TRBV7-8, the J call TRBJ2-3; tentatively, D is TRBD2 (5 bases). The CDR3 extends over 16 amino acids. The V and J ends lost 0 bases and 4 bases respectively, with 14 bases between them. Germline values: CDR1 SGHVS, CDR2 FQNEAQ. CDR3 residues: CASSLAVVLASDTQYF. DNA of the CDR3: TGTGCCAGCAGCTTAGCAGTTGTCCTAGCTTCAGATACGCAGTATTTT. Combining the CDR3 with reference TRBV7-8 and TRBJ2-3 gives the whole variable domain GAGVSQSPRYKVAKRGQDVALRCDPISGHVSLFWYQQALGQGPEFLTYFQNEAQLDKSGLPSDRFFAERPEGSVSTLKIQRTQQEDSAVYLCASSLAVVLASDTQYFGPGTRLTVL.

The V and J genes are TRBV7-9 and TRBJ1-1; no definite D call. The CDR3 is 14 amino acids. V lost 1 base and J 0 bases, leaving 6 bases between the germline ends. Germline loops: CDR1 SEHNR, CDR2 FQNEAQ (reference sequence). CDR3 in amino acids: CASSLDPVNTEAFF. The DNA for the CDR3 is TGTGCCAGCAGCTTAGATCCCGTGAACACTGAAGCTTTCTTT.

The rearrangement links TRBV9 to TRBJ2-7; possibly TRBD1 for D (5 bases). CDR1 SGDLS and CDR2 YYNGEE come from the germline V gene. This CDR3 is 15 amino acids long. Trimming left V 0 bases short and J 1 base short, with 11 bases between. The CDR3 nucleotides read TGTGCCAGCAGCGTAGGAACAGGACCTTCCTACGAGCAGTACTTC. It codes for CASSVGTGPSYEQYF. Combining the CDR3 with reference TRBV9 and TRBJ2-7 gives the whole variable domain DSGVTQTPKHLITATGQRVTLRCSPRSGDLSVYWYQQSLDQGLQFLIQYYNGEERAKGNILERFSAQQFPDLHSELNLSSLELGDSALYFCASSVGTGPSYEQYFGPGTRLTVT.

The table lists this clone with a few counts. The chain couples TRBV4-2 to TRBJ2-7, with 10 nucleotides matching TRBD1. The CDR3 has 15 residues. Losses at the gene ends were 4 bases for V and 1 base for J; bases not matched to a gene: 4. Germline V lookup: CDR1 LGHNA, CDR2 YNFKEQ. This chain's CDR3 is CASSLRDRGSYEQYF. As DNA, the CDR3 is TGTGCCAGCAGCCTCCGGGACAGGGGTTCCTACGAGCAGTACTTC.